The 31 T cell receptor beta chains given below trace back to one sample, sequenced in a study of blood T cell repertoires in COVID-19. Data came from immunoSEQ multiplex PCR; TCRdb stores just in-frame clones and leaves some out. Among 200,000 to 250,000 clones listed, approximately 88% were seen once. The material sequenced was PBMCs or T cells enriched from blood (not recorded which). These receptors originate from a man younger than 30 with acute COVID-19.

This clone was picked up a small number of times. The CDR3 DNA is TGTGCCTGGTCCACCGGGACAGTAGATCAGCCCCAGCATTTT. This codes for CAWSTGTVDQPQHF. This sequence joins TRBV30 and TRBJ1-5; TRBD1 matches 7 bases. The CDR3 has 14 amino acids. Losses at the gene ends were 5 bases for V and 5 bases for J; bases not matched to a gene: 9. CDR1 GTSNPN and CDR2 SVGIG come from the germline V gene (reference sequence).

The CDR3: CASSLGTVGNSPLHF. The CDR3 nucleotides are TGCGCCAGCAGCCTTGGGACAGTTGGGAATTCACCCCTCCACTTT. This chain joins TRBV5-1 and TRBJ1-6, with 7 positions matching TRBD1. Unmatched junction bases numbered 8, after V lost 4 bases and J lost 7 bases. The CDR3 is 15 residues long. Per germline, CDR1 SGHRS and CDR2 YFSETQ.

V and J are TRBV29-1 and TRBJ2-1, with 9 bases matching TRBD2. Trimming at V came to 8 bases and at J to 0 bases, leaving 11 bases not matched to a gene. Germline CDR1 SQVTM, CDR2 ANQGSEA. The CDR3 contains 16 residues. The CDR3 region is CSTGGREGRSYNEQFF. The CDR3 DNA follows: TGCAGCACCGGAGGGCGGGAGGGCCGCTCCTACAATGAGCAGTTCTTC.

The gene calls are TRBV29-1 and TRBJ2-2; 10 bases match TRBD1. This CDR3 is built from 13 residues. CDR1 is SQVTM and CDR2 is ANQGSEA in the germline V gene. Trimming cost V 6 bases and J 5 bases; bases outside gene matches: 3. This CDR3 reads CSVQGQGTGELFF. In DNA form, the CDR3 reads TGCAGCGTCCAGGGACAGGGGACCGGGGAGCTGTTTTTT.

The chain couples TRBV20-1 to TRBJ2-7, with D tentatively TRBD2 (6 bases). V shed 6 bases and J shed 3 bases, with 9 bases lying between them. The CDR3 is made up of 11 amino acids. Per germline, CDR1 DFQATT and CDR2 SNEGSKA (reference sequence). This CDR3 is CSAPRGYEQYF. In DNA form, the CDR3 reads TGCAGTGCGCCGCGGGGCTACGAGCAGTACTTC.

The chain recombines TRBV19 with TRBJ2-7; 9 bases map to TRBD2. From germline, CDR1 is LNHDA and CDR2 SQIVND (reference sequence). Trimming at V came to 6 bases and at J to 2 bases, leaving 2 bases not matched to a gene. There are 13 residues in the CDR3. The CDR3 reads CASRREGTYEQYF. For the CDR3, the DNA is TGTGCCAGTAGGCGGGAGGGAACCTACGAGCAGTACTTC.

This chain links TRBV7-2 with TRBJ2-5; D is perhaps TRBD2 (6 bases). V was trimmed by 2 bases and J by 5 bases, leaving 12 bases between them. In germline, CDR1 is SGHTA, CDR2 FQGNSA. The CDR3 spans 14 residues. This CDR3 is CASSLIGGRETQYF. The CDR3 bases are TGTGCCAGCAGCTTAATTGGAGGGCGGGAGACCCAGTACTTC.

The rearrangement uses TRBV5-4 and TRBJ2-1; 8 bases are a match to TRBD2. J gave up 5 bases and V 3 bases, and 16 bases lay outside the gene matches. The CDR3 is 18 residues long. Looked up from germline, CDR1 is SGHNT and CDR2 is YYREEE (reference sequence). The CDR3 nucleotides read TGTGCCAGCAGCTGGGACACATTGGGCGGGAGGTACCACAATGAGCAGTTCTTC. Its translation is CASSWDTLGGRYHNEQFF.

The V gene is TRBV10-3, the J gene TRBJ1-4; unclear D gene. Germline V lookup: CDR1 ENHRY, CDR2 SYGVKD. Trimming took off 0 bases at V and 8 bases at J, with 19 bases between the two ends. CDR3 size: 17 residues. This chain's CDR3 is CAISESVERGDQEKLFF. CDR3 DNA sequence: TGTGCCATCAGTGAGTCGGTCGAACGGGGAGATCAGGAAAAACTGTTTTTT.

The V gene is TRBV28, the J gene TRBJ1-4; possible D gene TRBD1, 6 bases. Trimming cost V 6 bases and J 4 bases, with 12 bases left between them. Germline CDR1 MDHEN, CDR2 SYDVKM. The CDR3 loop spans 14 amino acids. CDR3 in amino acids: CASRETGYNEKLFF. CDR3 bases: TGTGCCAGCAGGGAGACAGGTTATAATGAAAAACTGTTTTTT.

This chain links TRBV27 with TRBJ2-7; 9 nucleotides align to TRBD2. Germline CDR1 is MNHEY and CDR2 is SMNVEV (reference sequence). V was clipped by 5 bases and J by 5 bases; unmatched bases: 13. CDR3 length: 16 amino acids. Written as DNA, the CDR3 is TGTGCCAGCAGTCCTCTTTCTAGCGGGATTTACCACGAGCAGTACTTC. Its translation is CASSPLSSGIYHEQYF.

The chain combines TRBV28 with TRBJ1-2; 10 positions match TRBD1. V dropped 4 bases and J dropped 1; count of bases not matched to a gene: 3. CDR1 is MDHEN, CDR2 SYDVKM, per germline. The CDR3 totals 15 residues. The chain's CDR3 is CASSSGTGVNYGYTF. CDR3 coding DNA: TGTGCCAGCAGTTCTGGGACAGGGGTTAACTATGGCTACACCTTC.

The chain links TRBV6-5 to TRBJ2-1; D might be TRBD1 (6 bases). Trimming took 6 bases from V and 5 from J, leaving 11 bases between them. The length of the CDR3 is 13 residues. Germline CDR1 is MNHEY and CDR2 is SVGAGI. The CDR3 DNA is TGTGCCAGCAGCCCCTGGACAGACAATGAGCAGTTCTTC. Its protein is CASSPWTDNEQFF.

This chain joins TRBV9 and TRBJ1-6; D call uncertain. CDR3 size: 15 residues. Deletions cut 0 bases from V and 8 bases from J, with 12 bases between. Germline CDR1 and CDR2: SGDLS and YYNGEE. The CDR3 DNA sequence: TGTGCCAGCAGCGTAGAAGGGTTGGACTATTCACCCCTCCACTTT. This translates into CASSVEGLDYSPLHF.

The genes are TRBV11-2 and TRBJ2-1; possible D gene TRBD2, 6 bases. V dropped 0 bases and J dropped 6 bases, with 12 bases sitting between them. This CDR3 contains 15 residues. The germline CDR1 and CDR2 sequences are SGHAT and FQNNGV. CDR3 sequence (DNA): TGTGCCAGCAGCTTAGATGGGAGGTCGGGCAATGAGCAGTTCTTC. This sequence encodes CASSLDGRSGNEQFF.

This clone has more than one count but fewer than ten. The chain combines TRBV7-9 with TRBJ2-7, with D possibly TRBD2 on 7 matching bases. With 7 bases removed from V and 3 bases from J, the gap between germline ends came to 16 bases. Germline CDR1 and CDR2: SEHNR and FQNEAQ (reference sequence). CDR3 length: 14 residues. This CDR3 reads CASTLGGLVYEQYF. CDR3 in DNA: TGTGCCAGCACTCTCGGGGGGCTCGTCTACGAGCAGTACTTC.

The chain joins TRBV7-9 to TRBJ2-2; 11 positions agree with TRBD1. CDR3 length equals 17 residues. Germline CDR1 SEHNR, CDR2 FQNEAQ (reference sequence). V was clipped by 0 bases and J by 5 bases; unmatched bases: 5. The CDR3 sequence: CASSLAGQGAVTGELFF. The CDR3 coding sequence is TGTGCCAGCAGCTTAGCTGGACAGGGGGCGGTTACCGGGGAGCTGTTTTTT. The full variable domain, completed using reference TRBV7-9 and TRBJ2-2, is DTGVSQNPRHKITKRGQNVTFRCDPISEHNRLYWYRQTLGQGPEFLTYFQNEAQLEKSRLLSDRFSAERPKGSFSTLEIQRTEQGDSAMYLCASSLAGQGAVTGELFFGEGSRLTVL.

This rearrangement joins TRBV9 to TRBJ2-7; D remains ambiguous. CDR3 length: 16 amino acids. CDR1 and CDR2 (germline): SGDLS, YYNGEE. V was shortened by 0 bases and J by 0 bases, with 13 bases between the two germline ends. The CDR3 sequence: CASSVAGHNASYEQYF. CDR3 in DNA: TGTGCCAGCAGCGTAGCTGGCCATAACGCCTCCTACGAGCAGTACTTC.

The chain employs TRBV30 and TRBJ1-1; 7 bases agree with TRBD1. CDR3 length: 16 residues. J lost 1 base, V lost 2 bases, and 10 bases had no gene match. From germline, CDR1 is GTSNPN and CDR2 SVGIG (reference sequence). The CDR3 is CAWSPSDRVKNTEAFF. CDR3 sequence (DNA): TGTGCCTGGAGTCCATCCGACAGGGTTAAGAACACTGAAGCTTTCTTT.

The V gene is TRBV19, the J gene TRBJ1-5; 7 nucleotides agree with TRBD1. The CDR3 spans 13 residues. Germline CDR1 and CDR2: LNHDA and SQIVND (reference sequence). J was trimmed by 4 bases and V by 10 bases; bases with no gene match: 7. CDR3 residues: CATADRQNQPQHF. For the CDR3, the DNA is TGTGCCACCGCGGACAGGCAGAATCAGCCCCAGCATTTT.

The V and J genes are TRBV6-2 or TRBV6-3 and TRBJ1-1; the match to TRBD1 covers 7 bases. Germline trimming cut 4 bases from V and 4 bases from J; bases unmatched to any gene: 3. Germline V gives CDR1 MNHEY, CDR2 SVGEGT. This CDR3 comprises 13 residues. CDR3 nucleotide sequence: TGTGCCAGCAGTTGGACAGGCGGCACTGAAGCTTTCTTT. Translating it yields CASSWTGGTEAFF.

The chain joins TRBV19 to TRBJ2-1, with 11 bases that match TRBD2. CDR3 length: 13 residues. The V gene end was trimmed by 5 bases and the J gene end by 9 bases; junction bases not matched to a gene: 3. Germline CDR1 reads LNHDA; CDR2 reads SQIVND (reference sequence). The CDR3 coding sequence is TGTGCCAGTAGTTGGACTAGCGGGTCTGAGCAGTTCTTC. It codes for CASSWTSGSEQFF.

The J gene is TRBJ2-2, the V gene TRBV7-8, with 11 bases identical to TRBD2. The CDR3 is 15 amino acids. Germline lookup yields CDR1 SGHVS and CDR2 FQNEAQ. After removal of 5 bases from V and 4 bases from J, the junction contained 3 bases not matched to a gene. The DNA of the CDR3 is TGTGCCAGCAGCCCCGGGACTAGCGGCACCGGGGAGCTGTTTTTT. Amino acid sequence: CASSPGTSGTGELFF.

This clone was observed once. CDR3 protein: CASSREGGANYGYTF. In DNA form, the CDR3 reads TGTGCCAGCAGCCGGGAAGGGGGGGCCAACTATGGCTACACCTTC. The genes are TRBV9 and TRBJ1-2, with TRBD1 as a possible D gene (6 bases). This CDR3 is 15 amino acids long. V shed 4 bases and J shed 2 bases, with 15 bases lying between them. The germline V gene encodes CDR1 SGDLS and CDR2 YYNGEE.

V and J are TRBV28 and TRBJ1-5; D possibly corresponds to TRBD1 (6 bases). Trimming pared 7 bases from V and 3 bases from J, leaving 16 bases between. The CDR3 consists of 15 residues. The germline V gene encodes CDR1 MDHEN and CDR2 SYDVKM. Written as DNA, the CDR3 is TGTGCCAGCAAGTGGAGGACAGCTACCAATCAGCCCCAGCATTTT. Translating gives CASKWRTATNQPQHF.

The V and J genes are TRBV28 and TRBJ1-2; the D gene is possibly TRBD1 (6 bases). Trimming pared 5 bases from V and 0 bases from J, leaving 10 bases between. Looked up from germline, CDR1 is MDHEN and CDR2 is SYDVKM. This CDR3 has 14 residues. CDR3 loop: CASSQGKTNYGYTF. Here the CDR3 DNA reads TGTGCCAGCAGTCAGGGGAAGACTAACTATGGCTACACCTTC.

The gene calls are TRBV19 and TRBJ2-3; 8 bases fit TRBD2. Trimming removed 5 bases from V and 2 bases from J; junction bases left unmatched: 15. CDR3 length: 18 amino acids. Germline V CDR1 and CDR2: LNHDA, SQIVND (reference sequence). Here the CDR3 reads CASSLYPSGPATTDTQYF. The CDR3 nucleotides read TGTGCCAGTAGTCTCTACCCTAGCGGGCCAGCGACCACAGATACGCAGTATTTT.

The gene calls are TRBV5-4 and TRBJ1-1; D unclear. The CDR3 extends over 13 amino acids. Looked up from germline, CDR1 is SGHNT and CDR2 is YYREEE (reference sequence). V lost 2 bases and J lost 1, with 6 bases in between. This CDR3 reads CASSFSENTEAFF. CDR3 bases: TGTGCCAGCAGCTTTAGCGAGAACACTGAAGCTTTCTTT.

This chain uses TRBV28 with TRBJ1-1; D perhaps matches TRBD1 (5 bases). Between the trimmed V and J ends, which lost 7 bases and 0 bases, there was a span of 12 bases. The CDR3 has 14 residues. The germline V gene encodes CDR1 MDHEN and CDR2 SYDVKM. CDR3 in amino acids: CASIQGSMNTEAFF. CDR3 DNA: TGTGCCAGCATCCAGGGATCAATGAACACTGAAGCTTTCTTT.

CDR3 region: CASSLGTSGSNEQFF. In DNA form, the CDR3 reads TGCGCCAGCAGCTTGGGGACTAGCGGGAGTAATGAGCAGTTCTTC. This chain links TRBV5-1 with TRBJ2-1, with TRBD2 identical over 13 bases. V was clipped by 0 bases and J by 7 bases; unmatched bases: 1. This CDR3 is built from 15 residues. CDR1 is SGHRS and CDR2 is YFSETQ in the germline V gene. Drawing the rest from reference TRBV5-1 and TRBJ2-1, the complete variable domain is KAGVTQTPRYLIKTRGQQVTLSCSPISGHRSVSWYQQTPGQGLQFLFEYFSETQRNKGNFPGRFSGRQFSNSRSEMNVSTLELGDSALYLCASSLGTSGSNEQFFGPGTRLTVL.

Concerning this clone: Within the sample, other DNA sequences also encode this same CDR3. This chain joins TRBV28 and TRBJ1-1; a possible D gene is TRBD1 (6 bases). The germline CDR1 and CDR2 sequences are MDHEN and SYDVKM. The CDR3 is 14 amino acids. V gave up 2 bases and J gave up 1 base, with 8 bases separating them. As DNA, the CDR3 is TGTGCCAGCAGTTTAGGGGGCACGAACACTGAAGCTTTCTTT. Translated, it gives CASSLGGTNTEAFF.